This T cell receptor beta chain is drawn from a study of T cells in women clearing cervical HPV infection. Looking at the study overall: Blood came at first lesion visit for cases, post-clearance for controls. Study outcomes and limitations: Combining TCR richness with V gene abundances gave around 0.83 AUC.

There are 13 residues in the CDR3. Germline V gene sequence: CDR1 KGHSH, CDR2 LQKENI. Comments on this clone: The antigen is not known. The read terminates 3 residues ahead of where the CDR3 ends, so the germline J gene completes it.

immunoSEQ multiplex PCR used an average of roughly 1,300 ng genomic DNA. The protocol was immunoSEQ multiplex PCR, while the TCRdb copy is restricted to in-frame clones and leaves out a portion. The sample yields around 19,000 clones, of which the top ten take up around 5.4%. Sequencing used blood buffy coat. This rearrangement joins TRBV18 to TRBJ1-2, with D possibly TRBD1 on 5 matching bases. This sequence was found in a woman aged 18-69 years with a cervical HPV16 infection that either progressed to CIN3+ or cleared (not recorded which). This chain's CDR3 is CASSIGGYNDYTF. The DNA read from the CDR3 is TGTGCCAGCTCAATCGGGGGGTACAATGAC. Drawing the rest from reference TRBV18 and TRBJ1-2, the complete variable domain is NAGVMQNPRHLVRRRGQEARLRCSPMKGHSHVYWYRQLPEEGLKFMVYLQKENIIDESGMPKERFSAEFPKEGPSILRIQQVVRGDSAAYFCASSIGGYNDYTFGSGTRLTVV.